The 16 T cell receptor beta chains in this list originate from one sample, sequenced in a study of identical twins. TCRdb ran MiXCR on the 5' RACE reads and lists one entry per CDR3 protein. Of around 470,000 distinct CDR3 sequences in the sample, 14% were seen once. These data are also associated with another study on yellow fever vaccine responses in identical twins.

The specimen sequenced was CD4+ T cells sorted from blood. The source is a woman younger than 30 in good health.

The sample holds a few counts of this clonotype. V gene TRBV10-3 combines with J gene TRBJ2-2; maybe TRBD1 (6 bases). CDR1 is ENHRY and CDR2 is SYGVKD in the germline V gene. The V end was cut by 5 bases, the J end by 6 bases, with 13 bases between. The length of the CDR3 is 14 residues. In DNA, the CDR3 is TGTGCCATCAGTTTTTTGGGGGCACCCGGGGAGCTGTTTTTT. Translated, it gives CAISFLGAPGELFF.

In its sample, this clonotype was seen a few times. The chain has TRBV20-1 and TRBJ2-3; no definite D call. Trimming took 5 bases from V and 6 from J, leaving 15 bases between them. The germline gives CDR1 DFQATT, CDR2 SNEGSKA (reference sequence). This CDR3 is built from 13 residues. CDR3 region: CSAGRSEGDTQYF. CDR3 nucleotides: TGCAGTGCTGGCCGATCAGAAGGGGATACGCAGTATTTT.

This clonotype has at least ten counts. The chain carries TRBV11-2 and TRBJ1-1; no definite D call. V lost 3 bases and J lost 4, with 12 bases in between. Per germline, CDR1 SGHAT and CDR2 FQNNGV. The CDR3 is 14 residues long. CDR3 sequence reads: CASSFGGLGTEAFF. The DNA for the CDR3 is TGTGCCAGCAGCTTCGGAGGGTTGGGCACTGAAGCTTTCTTT.

This clonotype was detected ten times or more. The rearrangement links TRBV14 to TRBJ2-7, with 7 bases that match TRBD2. Germline V gene sequence: CDR1 SGHDN, CDR2 FVKESK. This CDR3 comprises 13 residues. The junction had 7 bases not matched to a gene; V was cut back by 4 bases and J by 7 bases. The CDR3 sequence is CASSRGLSSEQYF. DNA for the CDR3: TGTGCCAGCAGCCGGGGACTATCTAGTGAGCAGTACTTC.

There are a few counts of this clonotype. The chain is built from TRBV6-1 and TRBJ2-2; D gene unclear. From germline, CDR1 is MNHNS and CDR2 SASEGT. The CDR3 extends over 13 amino acids. Trimming took off 6 bases at V and 6 bases at J, with 11 bases between the two ends. The DNA of the CDR3 is TGTGCCAGCAGCGGGTCCCGGGCCGGGGAGCTGTTTTTT. This codes for CASSGSRAGELFF.

The chain uses TRBV28 and TRBJ2-1; weak D call: TRBD1 (6 bases). Germline CDR1 reads MDHEN; CDR2 reads SYDVKM. V was cut by 5 bases and J by 8 bases, with 13 bases left in between. The CDR3 length is 13 residues. The CDR3 DNA sequence: TGTGCCAGCAGTCCCGACAGGTTGCATGAGCAGTTCTTC. Residues: CASSPDRLHEQFF.

This rearrangement joins TRBV3-1 to TRBJ2-5; 7 bases are a match to TRBD2. The germline V gene encodes CDR1 LGHDT and CDR2 YNNKEL (reference sequence). This CDR3 comprises 15 residues. Trimming took 0 bases from V and 5 from J; bases not matched to a gene: 6. For the CDR3, the DNA is TGTGCCAGCAGCCAAGATCCAGGGAGGGAGGAGACCCAGTACTTC. Translated: CASSQDPGREETQYF.

This clonotype showed up just a few times. The chain couples TRBV7-8 to TRBJ2-5, with 7 bases identical to TRBD2. With 3 bases clipped from V and 4 bases from J, the junction kept 8 bases outside the gene matches. The CDR3 covers 15 residues. The germline V gene encodes CDR1 SGHVS and CDR2 FQNEAQ. The CDR3 DNA sequence: TGTGCCAGCAGCTTCGCATGGGGGGGGAGAGAGACCCAGTACTTC. Its translation is CASSFAWGGRETQYF.

The gene calls are TRBV20-1 and TRBJ2-3; perhaps TRBD2 as D (7 bases). The CDR3 length is 15 residues. V lost 4 bases and J lost 3, with 17 bases in between. CDR1 and CDR2 from the germline V gene are DFQATT and SNEGSKA (reference sequence). Here the CDR3 reads CSATVGGAGTDTQYF. The CDR3 nucleotides read TGCAGTGCTACCGTGGGGGGGGCAGGGACAGATACGCAGTATTTT.

This clonotype has a handful of counts. The chain is built from TRBV5-1 and TRBJ2-5; maybe TRBD2 (6 bases). The CDR3 runs 16 residues. Looked up from germline, CDR1 is SGHRS and CDR2 is YFSETQ. Trimming pared 2 bases from V and 5 bases from J, leaving 19 bases between. This CDR3 reads CASSFFGYGSGETQYF. Here the CDR3 DNA reads TGCGCCAGCAGCTTTTTCGGATACGGGAGTGGGGAGACCCAGTACTTC. Full variable domain (remainder filled in from reference TRBV5-1 and TRBJ2-5): KAGVTQTPRYLIKTRGQQVTLSCSPISGHRSVSWYQQTPGQGLQFLFEYFSETQRNKGNFPGRFSGRQFSNSRSEMNVSTLELGDSALYLCASSFFGYGSGETQYFGPGTRLLVL.

Notes on this clonotype: A junction boundary mismatches the germline segment, possibly from a read error. This chain joins TRBV7-7 and TRBJ2-2; possible D gene TRBD1, 5 bases. CDR1 and CDR2 (germline): SSHAT, FNYEAQ (reference sequence). This CDR3 is 14 amino acids long. The CDR3 DNA sequence: TGTGCTAGCAGCTCTTCTCAGGGTCCCGGGGAGCTGTTTTTT. Amino acid sequence: CASSSSQGPGELFF.

The chain uses TRBV7-9 and TRBJ2-7; 7 bases agree with TRBD2. Germline V gene data show CDR1 as SEHNR and CDR2 as FQNEAQ (reference sequence). The ends lost 4 bases at V and 7 bases at J; junction bases unmatched: 13. The CDR3 extends over 15 amino acids. CDR3 bases: TGTGCCAGCAGCTGGACGACCGGGGGGTACGAGGAGCAGTACTTC. This translates into CASSWTTGGYEEQYF.

The chain employs TRBV5-6 and TRBJ2-3; 7 nucleotides line up with TRBD2. Germline CDR1 reads SGHDT; CDR2 reads YYEEEE. This CDR3 region has 12 residues. Losses at the gene ends were 4 bases for V and 4 bases for J; bases not matched to a gene: 0. CDR3 sequence reads: CASSAGADTQYF. The CDR3, as DNA: TGTGCCAGCAGCGCGGGGGCAGATACGCAGTATTTT.

This clonotype was observed a handful of times. J is TRBJ2-2 and V is TRBV7-2; D not resolved. The V gene's germline CDR1 is SGHTA and CDR2 FQGNSA. CDR3 length: 14 amino acids. The germline V and J ends were trimmed by 1 base and 6 bases, with 9 bases remaining between them. The CDR3 spells CASSLVLGPGELFF. The CDR3 coding sequence is TGTGCCAGCAGCTTAGTTTTGGGTCCCGGGGAGCTGTTTTTT.

This clonotype was detected ten times or more. The chain links TRBV29-1 to TRBJ2-2; the D gene could be TRBD1 or TRBD2 (5 bases each). The length of the CDR3 is 12 residues. Germline V lookup: CDR1 SQVTM, CDR2 ANQGSEA. The V end was cut by 6 bases, the J end by 1 base, with 6 bases between. CDR3 DNA: TGCAGCGTGGGACGGAACACCGGGGAGCTGTTTTTT. Protein: CSVGRNTGELFF.

This clonotype was counted only a few times. The V call is TRBV10-3, the J call TRBJ2-7; maybe TRBD1 (6 bases). This CDR3 region has 12 residues. Germline CDR1 and CDR2: ENHRY and SYGVKD. Trimming cost V 6 bases and J 2 bases, with 8 bases left between them. CDR3 sequence reads: CAIRDSPYEQYF. The CDR3, as DNA: TGTGCCATCAGGGACAGCCCCTACGAGCAGTACTTC.